This T cell receptor (beta chain) derives from a study of T cells after yellow fever vaccination. On the study more broadly: Any fraction with a low cell number was prepared using SMART-Seq v4 Ultra Low Input. Overall study results and limits: The study re-detected most primary-vaccination clones after the booster (96% CD4, approximately 87% CD8). Bulk-population clonotypes that are abundant could appear as contaminants in FACS-sorted repertoires.

Template-switching 5'RACE yielded the TCR cDNA; a universal primer site and UMIs were added in the process. TCRdb re-derived calls from the 5' RACE reads in MiXCR, one entry per CDR3 protein. Of 300,000 to 450,000 distinct CDR3 sequences listed, approximately 5.7% are singletons. The CDR3 length is 16 residues. Trimming stripped 3 bases from V and 3 bases from J, with 17 bases between. CDR1 and CDR2 (germline): SGHTA, FQGNSA. This clonotype was detected only a few times. As yet, its antigen is unknown. The source material was PBMCs, sampled 5 days after the yellow fever booster vaccination. This receptor was obtained from a man under 40 who received the YFV17D yellow fever vaccine. This rearrangement joins TRBV7-2 to TRBJ1-1, with D possibly TRBD1 on 5 matching bases. The chain's CDR3 is CASSFSSGVEDTEAFF. CDR3 nucleotide sequence: TGTGCCAGCAGCTTTTCCTCGGGGGTGGAGGACACTGAAGCTTTCTTT.